Listed here are 27 T cell receptor beta chains from one sample, sequenced in a study of shared clonotypes between healthy human individuals. TCRdb's copy holds only in-frame clones and misses some; the assay was immunoSEQ multiplex PCR. The data contain over a million clones, approximately 96% of them singletons. Sequencing was carried out using naive CD4+ T cells sorted from blood. As to subset: CD45RA+ positively selected. Receptor source: a man aged 25 to 45 in good health.

The chain recombines TRBV18 with TRBJ2-5; tentative D call: TRBD2 (5 bases). The V end lost 3 bases, the J end lost 1 base, and 12 bases lay between the germline ends. This CDR3 is built from 15 residues. Per germline, CDR1 KGHSH and CDR2 LQKENI. The CDR3 sequence: CASSPWTQPQETQYF. The CDR3, as DNA: TGTGCCAGCTCACCTTGGACTCAGCCCCAAGAGACCCAGTACTTC.

V is TRBV19 and J is TRBJ2-7; TRBD2 matches at 10 bases. Germline assignment: CDR1 LNHDA and CDR2 SQIVND (reference sequence). V lost 4 bases and J lost 7; bases outside the gene matches: 19. The CDR3 sequence is 18 residues long. The chain's CDR3 is CASSNLLPPSGRAGEQYF. CDR3 bases: TGTGCCAGTAGTAATCTCCTGCCTCCCAGCGGGAGGGCAGGGGAGCAGTACTTC.

As for this clone: The same CDR3 can be traced to other DNA sequences in this sample. This chain uses TRBV18 with TRBJ1-4; D is possibly TRBD1 (5 bases). CDR1 is KGHSH, CDR2 LQKENI, per germline. V gave up 3 bases and J gave up 4 bases, with 9 bases separating them. This CDR3 is 14 amino acids long. CDR3 nucleotide sequence: TGTGCCAGCTCACCGCAGGGTGGTAATGAAAAACTGTTTTTT. Its translation is CASSPQGGNEKLFF. The full variable domain, completed using reference TRBV18 and TRBJ1-4, is NAGVMQNPRHLVRRRGQEARLRCSPMKGHSHVYWYRQLPEEGLKFMVYLQKENIIDESGMPKERFSAEFPKEGPSILRIQQVVRGDSAAYFCASSPQGGNEKLFFGSGTQLSVL.

The chain carries TRBV9 and TRBJ2-6; D gene ambiguous. V was pared by 0 bases and J by 2 bases, with 9 bases between. This CDR3 is 16 amino acids long. Germline assignment: CDR1 SGDLS and CDR2 YYNGEE. CDR3 bases: TGTGCCAGCAGCGTAGCTTTGAGCACTGGGGCCAACGTCCTGACTTTC. It codes for CASSVALSTGANVLTF. The complete variable domain, with remaining parts taken from reference TRBV9 and TRBJ2-6, reads DSGVTQTPKHLITATGQRVTLRCSPRSGDLSVYWYQQSLDQGLQFLIQYYNGEERAKGNILERFSAQQFPDLHSELNLSSLELGDSALYFCASSVALSTGANVLTFGAGSRLTVL.

The rearrangement uses TRBV28 and TRBJ1-2, with D unresolved. V was shortened by 6 bases and J by 5 bases, with 10 bases between the two germline ends. The germline CDR1 and CDR2 sequences are MDHEN and SYDVKM. The CDR3 consists of 12 residues. DNA of the CDR3: TGTGCCAGCAGCGCAGTCAATTATGGCTACACCTTC. It yields the protein CASSAVNYGYTF.

The count of this clone is one. Additional DNA sequences in this sample encode the identical CDR3. The gene calls are TRBV7-9 and TRBJ2-3; no firm D call. This CDR3 is 13 amino acids long. Looked up from germline, CDR1 is SEHNR and CDR2 is FQNEAQ (reference sequence). V lost 5 bases to trimming and J lost 6 bases, with 12 bases between them. This CDR3 is CASSETTTDTQYF. The DNA for the CDR3 is TGTGCCAGCAGCGAGACAACCACGGATACGCAGTATTTT. Combining the CDR3 with reference TRBV7-9 and TRBJ2-3 gives the whole variable domain DTGVSQNPRHKITKRGQNVTFRCDPISEHNRLYWYRQTLGQGPEFLTYFQNEAQLEKSRLLSDRFSAERPKGSFSTLEIQRTEQGDSAMYLCASSETTTDTQYFGPGTRLTVL.

The chain combines TRBV6-5 with TRBJ2-1; 9 bases agree with TRBD1. This CDR3 has 14 residues. With V trimmed by 2 bases and J by 13 bases, 9 bases remained unmatched. Germline V CDR1 and CDR2: MNHEY, SVGAGI. For the CDR3, the DNA is TGTGCCAGCAGTTACACCCGGGACAGGGATGTTCAGTTCTTC. Its protein product is CASSYTRDRDVQFF.

This sequence joins TRBV4-1 and TRBJ2-2, with D unresolved. Germline-derived CDR1 and CDR2 are MGHRA and YSYEKL. The CDR3 contains 14 residues. V lost 2 bases and J 6 bases, leaving 10 bases between the germline ends. Here the CDR3 reads CASSQTSLAGELFF. In DNA, the CDR3 is TGCGCCAGCAGCCAAACTTCTCTGGCCGGGGAGCTGTTTTTT.

In DNA, the CDR3 is TGTGCCAGCAGTCTTTTAGGACCCTACGAGCAGTACTTC. This codes for CASSLLGPYEQYF. V is TRBV27 and J is TRBJ2-7; no firm D call. The CDR3 length is 13 residues. The germline V gene encodes CDR1 MNHEY and CDR2 SMNVEV (reference sequence). Between the trimmed V and J ends, which lost 5 bases and 2 bases, there was a span of 10 bases.

The chain employs TRBV9 and TRBJ1-1; no definite D call. Trimming took off 3 bases at V and 6 bases at J, with 12 bases between the two ends. This CDR3 is 13 amino acids long. CDR1 is SGDLS, CDR2 YYNGEE, per germline. The CDR3 is CASSANPVSEAFF. The CDR3 DNA reads as TGTGCCAGCAGCGCAAACCCAGTATCTGAAGCTTTCTTT.

The chain carries TRBV4-1 and TRBJ1-5; possibly TRBD1 for D (6 bases). The V gene lost 1 base and the J gene lost 3 bases, with 22 bases spanning the gap. CDR3 length: 19 residues. Per germline, CDR1 MGHRA and CDR2 YSYEKL. The CDR3 DNA follows: TGCGCCAGCAGCCAAGGGTTTGGTAGGTCGGACAGTTACAATCAGCCCCAGCATTTT. Its translation is CASSQGFGRSDSYNQPQHF.

The chain couples TRBV7-2 to TRBJ1-1, with unresolved D. Germline CDR1 SGHTA, CDR2 FQGNSA. V lost 3 bases, J lost 2 bases, and 4 bases lay in between. CDR3 length: 12 residues. The CDR3 nucleotides are TGTGCCAGCAGCTTTCTCAACACTGAAGCTTTCTTT. The encoded protein is CASSFLNTEAFF.

The rearrangement uses TRBV5-6 and TRBJ2-2; weak D call: TRBD2 (6 bases). CDR3 length: 17 residues. V shed 0 bases and J shed 6 bases, with 18 bases lying between them. Germline loops: CDR1 SGHDT, CDR2 YYEEEE. The CDR3 region is CASSLAVGGARSGELFF. The CDR3 coding sequence is TGTGCCAGCAGCTTGGCCGTGGGAGGCGCGAGGTCCGGGGAGCTGTTTTTT. Drawing the rest from reference TRBV5-6 and TRBJ2-2, the complete variable domain is DAGVTQSPTHLIKTRGQQVTLRCSPKSGHDTVSWYQQALGQGPQFIFQYYEEEERQRGNFPDRFSGHQFPNYSSELNVNALLLGDSALYLCASSLAVGGARSGELFFGEGSRLTVL.

J is TRBJ2-7 and V is TRBV7-8, with TRBD1 as a possible D gene (5 bases). Trimming shortened V by 1 base and J by 2 bases, and 15 bases separated the two germline ends. Germline CDR1 is SGHVS and CDR2 is FQNEAQ. The CDR3 covers 16 residues. CDR3 in DNA: TGTGCCAGCAGCTTAGGGCCCCGACAGACGCCCTACGAGCAGTACTTC. It encodes CASSLGPRQTPYEQYF. Using reference TRBV7-8 and TRBJ2-7 for the parts outside the CDR3, the full variable domain is GAGVSQSPRYKVAKRGQDVALRCDPISGHVSLFWYQQALGQGPEFLTYFQNEAQLDKSGLPSDRFFAERPEGSVSTLKIQRTQQEDSAVYLCASSLGPRQTPYEQYFGPGTRLTVT.

This chain connects TRBV15 to TRBJ2-3; possibly TRBD2 for D (6 bases). Trimming took off 1 base at V and 2 bases at J, with 13 bases between the two ends. Germline CDR1 is LNHNV and CDR2 is YYDKDF (reference sequence). The CDR3 is 16 amino acids. The CDR3 coding sequence is TGTGCCACCAGCAGAGCAGTAGGCGGGATCACAGATACGCAGTATTTT. It codes for CATSRAVGGITDTQYF.

In the case of this clone: The same CDR3 can be traced to other DNA sequences in this sample. V gene TRBV5-1 combines with J gene TRBJ2-5; D gene unclear. V was shortened by 0 bases and J by 2 bases, with 2 bases between the two germline ends. The V gene's germline CDR1 is SGHRS and CDR2 YFSETQ. The CDR3 is 12 amino acids. CDR3 amino acids: CASSLGQETQYF. CDR3 nucleotides: TGCGCCAGCAGCTTGGGACAAGAGACCCAGTACTTC.

The chain employs TRBV29-1 and TRBJ2-7; weak D call: TRBD2 (5 bases). From germline, CDR1 is SQVTM and CDR2 ANQGSEA. V dropped 4 bases and J dropped 1 base, with 11 bases sitting between them. The CDR3 has 13 residues. The CDR3 nucleotides are TGCAGCGTTGTCACGGGATCTTCCTACGAGCAGTACTTC. The encoded protein is CSVVTGSSYEQYF.

The V call is TRBV5-1, the J call TRBJ2-3, with unresolved D. Trimming removed 1 base at V and 0 bases at J, with 6 bases between. This CDR3 is built from 14 residues. Per germline, CDR1 SGHRS and CDR2 YFSETQ. CDR3 in DNA: TGCGCCAGCAGCTTGCCGTCAAGCACAGATACGCAGTATTTT. This gives the protein CASSLPSSTDTQYF. The whole variable domain, remainder taken from reference TRBV5-1 and TRBJ2-3, is KAGVTQTPRYLIKTRGQQVTLSCSPISGHRSVSWYQQTPGQGLQFLFEYFSETQRNKGNFPGRFSGRQFSNSRSEMNVSTLELGDSALYLCASSLPSSTDTQYFGPGTRLTVL.

The chain recombines TRBV30 with TRBJ1-4; weak D call: TRBD1 (5 bases). Trimming pared 3 bases from V and 5 bases from J, leaving 16 bases between. Germline V gene data show CDR1 as GTSNPN and CDR2 as SVGIG (reference sequence). This CDR3 has 15 amino acids. The DNA for the CDR3 is TGTGCCTGGAGGGCTGGGACCTTACTCAATGAAAAACTGTTTTTT. Protein: CAWRAGTLLNEKLFF.

The rearrangement joins TRBV5-6 to TRBJ1-2, with 7 bases lining up with TRBD1. Looked up from germline, CDR1 is SGHDT and CDR2 is YYEEEE. The CDR3 consists of 13 residues. Trimming at V came to 5 bases and at J to 8 bases, leaving 9 bases not matched to a gene. CDR3 nucleotide sequence: TGTGCCAGCAGTTCCAGACAGGGAGGAGGCTACACCTTC. Translating it yields CASSSRQGGGYTF.

Points on this clone: Other nucleotide sequences from this sample produce the same CDR3. The chain joins TRBV2 to TRBJ2-2; D not resolved. The CDR3 is 11 residues long. Germline V gene data show CDR1 as SNHLY and CDR2 as FYNNEI. V dropped 6 bases and J dropped 6 bases, with 5 bases sitting between them. The chain's CDR3 is CASRSAGELFF. CDR3 DNA: TGTGCCAGCAGAAGCGCCGGGGAGCTGTTTTTT.

The rearrangement uses TRBV5-1 and TRBJ2-2, with TRBD2 matching over 8 bases. Germline V gene sequence: CDR1 SGHRS, CDR2 YFSETQ. The CDR3 sequence is 15 residues long. J gave up 6 bases and V 2 bases, and 6 bases lay outside the gene matches. For the CDR3, the DNA is TGCGCCAGCAGCTTACAAGGACTAGCTCCCGGGGAGCTGTTTTTT. Amino acid sequence: CASSLQGLAPGELFF. Full variable domain (remainder filled in from reference TRBV5-1 and TRBJ2-2): KAGVTQTPRYLIKTRGQQVTLSCSPISGHRSVSWYQQTPGQGLQFLFEYFSETQRNKGNFPGRFSGRQFSNSRSEMNVSTLELGDSALYLCASSLQGLAPGELFFGEGSRLTVL.

This sequence joins TRBV28 and TRBJ2-7; perhaps TRBD2 as D (6 bases). In germline, CDR1 is MDHEN, CDR2 SYDVKM. This CDR3 is 14 amino acids long. Trimming left V 4 bases short and J 2 bases short, with 12 bases between. In nucleotides, the CDR3 is TGTGCCAGCAGTTCGGGACTGACTCCCTACGAGCAGTACTTC. This codes for CASSSGLTPYEQYF.

The chain uses TRBV5-1 and TRBJ1-2; no clear D. This CDR3 spans 14 amino acids. The V gene's germline CDR1 is SGHRS and CDR2 YFSETQ. The V end lost 0 bases, the J end lost 3 bases, and 9 bases lay between the germline ends. The DNA for the CDR3 is TGCGCCAGCAGCTTGGAGAGCGTCGACTATGGCTACACCTTC. Amino acids: CASSLESVDYGYTF.

The chain links TRBV7-2 to TRBJ2-5; D is undetermined. Germline lookup yields CDR1 SGHTA and CDR2 FQGNSA. V lost 5 bases to trimming and J lost 0 bases, with 13 bases between them. This CDR3 contains 15 residues. In nucleotides, the CDR3 is TGTGCCAGCAGCCCGACCTCCTGGTACCAAGAGACCCAGTACTTC. This encodes CASSPTSWYQETQYF.

The CDR3 nucleotides read TGTGCCAGCTCCCTGGGTTCTAGCGGGAACGGTGAGCAGTTCTTC. This translates into CASSLGSSGNGEQFF. The chain recombines TRBV18 with TRBJ2-1; TRBD2 matches 9 bases. V trimming: 6 bases; J trimming: 9 bases; junction bases outside the gene matches: 12. The CDR3 has 15 amino acids. Germline CDR1 KGHSH, CDR2 LQKENI.

This clone came up once. CDR3 region: CASSFGGPPSGNTIYF. The CDR3, as DNA: TGTGCCAGCAGCTTCGGGGGGCCACCCTCTGGAAACACCATATATTTT. The chain links TRBV5-5 to TRBJ1-3; tentative D call: TRBD1 (6 bases). The V and J ends lost 2 bases and 0 bases respectively, with 12 bases between them. Looked up from germline, CDR1 is SGHKS and CDR2 is YYEKEE (reference sequence). The CDR3 sequence is 16 residues long.